This T cell receptor beta chain was retrieved from a study of vaccination and CD4 T cells after COVID-19. As concerns this clonotype: Antigen unknown.

Study conclusions and caveats: It was found that, in convalescent patients, 304 of 307 vaccine-specific clones were spike mono-reactive.

As to treatment: roughly 11-day PBMC culture with coronavirus spike peptide pools or control peptides (ViraFEST assay). With more than nine days of culture completed, CD4+ T cells were isolated by negative selection. Sequencing of the DNA from cultured CD4+ T cells was carried out with the Oncomine TCR Beta short-read assay. TCRdb itself ran the PCR reads through MiXCR, one entry per CDR3 protein. The sample shows some 14,000 distinct CDR3 sequences, 30% of them seen only once. The CDR3 length is 14 residues. V shed 6 bases and J 2 bases; nucleotides not matched to a gene: 5. The V gene's germline CDR1 is LNHDA and CDR2 SQIVND (reference sequence).

The sequence came from a human donor with COVID-19. Sequencing was done on a sample of cultured CD4+ T cells from blood. This chain connects TRBV19 to TRBJ2-5; 8 bases agree with TRBD1. The CDR3 here is CASRTDRGQETQYF. CDR3 nucleotides: TGTGCCAGTAGGACCGACAGGGGTCAAGAGACCCAGTACTTC.